The 19 T cell receptor beta chains reported below all come from one sample, sequenced in a study of cytomegalovirus exposure and HLA in healthy donors. Using immunoSEQ multiplex PCR, the repertoire was profiled, and TCRdb retains in-frame clones only, with some absent. The sample shows 45,000 or so clones, approximately 93% of them seen only once. Sequenced material: PBMCs. The receptors here all came from a woman aged 18-30 years in good health and CMV-seronegative.

The CDR3 sequence is CASRSDRVDEKLFF. CDR3 nucleotide sequence: TGTGCCAGCAGATCTGACAGGGTGGATGAAAAACTGTTTTTT. The chain uses TRBV28 and TRBJ1-4, with 7 nucleotides matching TRBD1. The V and J ends lost 6 bases and 6 bases, in that order; junction bases with no gene match: 7. CDR1 MDHEN and CDR2 SYDVKM come from the germline V gene. The CDR3 spans 14 residues.

Here the CDR3 reads CASSETGGINEQFF. The CDR3 bases are TGTGCCAGCAGTGAGACAGGGGGTATCAATGAGCAGTTCTTC. V and J are TRBV6-4 and TRBJ2-1, with 9 bases fitting TRBD1. The junction had 3 bases not matched to a gene; V was cut back by 3 bases and J by 6 bases. Germline V gene data show CDR1 as MRHNA and CDR2 as SNTAGT. The CDR3 spans 14 residues.

This clone was counted once. This CDR3 is CASSPPPRGTSTDTQYF. The CDR3 nucleotides read TGTGCCAGCTCACCACCTCCGCGAGGTACTAGCACAGATACGCAGTATTTT. The V and J genes are TRBV18 and TRBJ2-3; no clear D. CDR1 KGHSH and CDR2 LQKENI come from the germline V gene. Trimming removed 0 bases at V and 0 bases at J, with 13 bases between. This CDR3 contains 17 residues.

This chain links TRBV28 with TRBJ1-3; possibly TRBD1 for D (5 bases). The CDR3 is 15 amino acids. Germline V lookup: CDR1 MDHEN, CDR2 SYDVKM. V was pared by 2 bases and J by 3 bases, with 11 bases between. The CDR3 coding sequence is TGTGCCAGCAGTTTACAGGGAATAGATGGAAACACCATATATTTT. Encoded protein: CASSLQGIDGNTIYF.

CDR3 DNA sequence: TGTGCCAGCCGGTTAATGGGAGGGACAGGGGAGCAGTTCTTC. It encodes CASRLMGGTGEQFF. V is TRBV2 and J is TRBJ2-1, with TRBD1 matching over 9 bases. In germline, CDR1 is SNHLY, CDR2 FYNNEI. This CDR3 has 14 residues. V trimming: 8 bases; J trimming: 10 bases; junction bases outside the gene matches: 12. Full variable domain (outside the CDR3, taken from reference TRBV2 and TRBJ2-1): EPEVTQTPSHQVTQMGQEVILRCVPISNHLYFYWYRQILGQKVEFLVSFYNNEISEKSEIFDDQFSVERPDGSNFTLKIRSTKLEDSAMYFCASRLMGGTGEQFFGPGTRLTVL.

The chain joins TRBV11-2 to TRBJ1-1, with D possibly matching TRBD1 (5 bases). Trimming removed 3 bases at V and 0 bases at J, with 14 bases between. Germline loops: CDR1 SGHAT, CDR2 FQNNGV. CDR3 length: 16 residues. The CDR3 region is CASSFQVSGLNTEAFF. The CDR3 nucleotides are TGTGCCAGCAGCTTCCAGGTTTCAGGGCTGAACACTGAAGCTTTCTTT.

This chain connects TRBV6-1 to TRBJ1-2; 7 nucleotides match TRBD1. The germline gives CDR1 MNHNS, CDR2 SASEGT. This CDR3 contains 14 residues. V was clipped by 1 base and J by 2 bases; unmatched bases: 1. CDR3 nucleotide sequence: TGTGCCAGCAGTGAAGGACAGGGAAACTATGGCTACACCTTC. Translating gives CASSEGQGNYGYTF.

This rearrangement joins TRBV5-1 to TRBJ2-3; maybe TRBD1 (6 bases). With 0 bases removed from V and 1 base from J, the gap between germline ends came to 9 bases. CDR1 and CDR2 (germline): SGHRS, YFSETQ. The CDR3 spans 15 residues. The CDR3 reads CASSLGQEGTDTQYF. The CDR3, as DNA: TGCGCCAGCAGCTTGGGACAGGAAGGCACAGATACGCAGTATTTT.

The V call is TRBV9, the J call TRBJ1-6; D ambiguous. Germline loops: CDR1 SGDLS, CDR2 YYNGEE. This CDR3 is built from 11 residues. Trimming shortened V by 7 bases and J by 5 bases, and 4 bases separated the two germline ends. The CDR3 sequence: CASGDNSPLHF. The DNA for the CDR3 is TGTGCCAGCGGAGATAATTCACCCCTCCACTTT. The full variable domain, its missing parts supplied by reference TRBV9 and TRBJ1-6, is DSGVTQTPKHLITATGQRVTLRCSPRSGDLSVYWYQQSLDQGLQFLIQYYNGEERAKGNILERFSAQQFPDLHSELNLSSLELGDSALYFCASGDNSPLHFGNGTRLTVT.

V is TRBV7-3 and J is TRBJ2-1; 7 nucleotides line up with TRBD2. This CDR3 comprises 14 residues. Germline V gene data show CDR1 as SGHTA and CDR2 as FQGTGA. The V segment lost 5 bases and the J segment 8 bases; nucleotides outside the gene matches: 9. The CDR3 is CASSQSGGWDEQFF. The CDR3 region has the DNA TGTGCCAGCAGCCAGTCCGGGGGGTGGGATGAGCAGTTCTTC.

The chain uses TRBV6-5 and TRBJ2-7; tentatively, D is TRBD2 (5 bases). V was clipped by 2 bases and J by 2 bases, with 7 bases between them. The germline CDR1 and CDR2 sequences are MNHEY and SVGAGI. The CDR3 sequence is 13 residues long. CDR3: CASSYAGAYEQYF. For the CDR3, the DNA is TGTGCCAGCAGTTACGCCGGGGCCTACGAGCAGTACTTC.

The J gene is TRBJ1-2, the V gene TRBV10-3; the match to TRBD1 covers 10 bases. CDR1 is ENHRY, CDR2 SYGVKD, per germline. Trimming cost V 0 bases and J 5 bases; bases outside gene matches: 9. The CDR3 is made up of 17 amino acids. CDR3 in DNA: TGTGCCATCAGTGAGTCGAAATCCGGGACAGGGGAATATGGCTACACCTTC. Translation: CAISESKSGTGEYGYTF.

V usage is TRBV7-3 and J usage is TRBJ2-1; 14 nucleotides line up with TRBD2. CDR3 length: 21 amino acids. Germline V CDR1 and CDR2: SGHTA, FQGTGA. V lost 5 bases to trimming and J lost 0 bases; unmatched junction nucleotides: 15. CDR3 sequence (DNA): TGTGCCAGCAGCCCCTACGGGACTAGCGGGGGACTTTTTAGCTCCTACAATGAGCAGTTCTTC. Encoded protein: CASSPYGTSGGLFSSYNEQFF. Filled out from reference TRBV7-3 and TRBJ2-1, the complete variable domain reads GAGVSQTPSNKVTEKGKYVELRCDPISGHTALYWYRQSLGQGPEFLIYFQGTGAADDSGLPNDRFFAVRPEGSVSTLKIQRTERGDSAVYLCASSPYGTSGGLFSSYNEQFFGPGTRLTVL.

The CDR3 region is CASNQRGMEKEQFF. CDR3 DNA: TGTGCCAGCAATCAAAGGGGGATGGAAAAGGAGCAGTTCTTC. This chain links TRBV27 with TRBJ2-1; a possible D gene is TRBD1 (6 bases). The V and J ends lost 7 bases and 10 bases respectively, with 20 bases between them. CDR1 is MNHEY and CDR2 is SMNVEV in the germline V gene (reference sequence). The CDR3 has 14 residues.

The V and J genes are TRBV30 and TRBJ2-5; perhaps TRBD1 as D (5 bases). V lost 4 bases, J lost 5 bases, and 11 bases lay in between. This CDR3 is built from 12 residues. Germline values: CDR1 GTSNPN, CDR2 SVGIG (reference sequence). The CDR3 DNA reads as TGTGCCTGGAAAAGGACAAAGGAGACCCAGTACTTC. Translation: CAWKRTKETQYF.

This sequence joins TRBV19 and TRBJ1-3, with a tentative D call TRBD1 (5 bases). CDR3 length equals 15 residues. The V end lost 5 bases, the J end lost 0 bases, and 11 bases lay between the germline ends. Germline V lookup: CDR1 LNHDA, CDR2 SQIVND (reference sequence). The CDR3 loop is CASSATAFSGNTIYF. The CDR3 DNA reads TGTGCCAGTAGTGCGACAGCTTTCTCTGGAAACACCATATATTTT. Full variable domain (outside the CDR3, taken from reference TRBV19 and TRBJ1-3): DGGITQSPKYLFRKEGQNVTLSCEQNLNHDAMYWYRQDPGQGLRLIYYSQIVNDFQKGDIAEGYSVSREKKESFPLTVTSAQKNPTAFYLCASSATAFSGNTIYFGEGSWLTVV.

This rearrangement joins TRBV18 to TRBJ2-7; D not resolved. V was trimmed by 2 bases and J by 0 bases, leaving 8 bases between them. This CDR3 region has 14 residues. Looked up from germline, CDR1 is KGHSH and CDR2 is LQKENI. This CDR3 reads CASSPTPSSYEQYF. The DNA for the CDR3 is TGTGCCAGCTCACCAACCCCCAGCTCCTACGAGCAGTACTTC.

This chain uses TRBV19 with TRBJ2-1, with D maybe TRBD2 (6 bases). Germline lookup yields CDR1 LNHDA and CDR2 SQIVND (reference sequence). CDR3 length equals 15 residues. V was pared by 6 bases and J by 7 bases, with 19 bases between. The CDR3 is CASRPRGLYANEQFF. CDR3 coding DNA: TGTGCCAGTAGGCCACGGGGACTGTACGCGAATGAGCAGTTCTTC.

This clone was observed a single time. The rearrangement uses TRBV28 and TRBJ2-1; 7 nucleotides line up with TRBD1. Per the germline V gene, CDR1 is MDHEN and CDR2 is SYDVKM. V shed 5 bases, J shed 7 bases, and the junction held 8 bases outside the gene matches. This CDR3 is built from 14 residues. CDR3 DNA sequence: TGTGCCAGCAGTACAGGGGTGGGGAGAAATGAGCAGTTCTTC. It specifies CASSTGVGRNEQFF.